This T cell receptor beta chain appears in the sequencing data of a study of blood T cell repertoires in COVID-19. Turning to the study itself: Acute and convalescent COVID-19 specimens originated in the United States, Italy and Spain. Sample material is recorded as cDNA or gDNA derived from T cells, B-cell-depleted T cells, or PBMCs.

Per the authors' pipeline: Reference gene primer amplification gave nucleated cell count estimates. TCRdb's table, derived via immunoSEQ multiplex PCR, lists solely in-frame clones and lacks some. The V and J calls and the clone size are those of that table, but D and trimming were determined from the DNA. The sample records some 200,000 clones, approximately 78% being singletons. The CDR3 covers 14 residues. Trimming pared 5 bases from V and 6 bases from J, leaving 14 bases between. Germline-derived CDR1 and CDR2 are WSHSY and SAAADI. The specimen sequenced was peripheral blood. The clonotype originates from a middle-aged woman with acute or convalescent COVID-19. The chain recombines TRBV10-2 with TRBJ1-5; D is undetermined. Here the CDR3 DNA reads TGCGCCAGCAGTCCCCGCCCGGAGGGTCAGCCCCAGCATTTT. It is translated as CASSPRPEGQPQHF.